Presented here are 30 T cell receptor beta chains from one specimen sequenced in a study of T cells in Graves' hyperthyroidism and ophthalmopathy. Using RNA transcripts as the source, TCR beta CDR3 regions were amplified. The HTBI set primed first-round TCR CDR3 RT-PCR. TCRdb reprocessed the multiplex PCR reads with MiXCR, giving one entry per CDR3 protein. This table holds hundreds of thousands of distinct CDR3 sequences, over 40% found once. What was sequenced was peripheral blood or thyroid tissue (not recorded which). The receptors come from an adult man with Graves' disease, either hyperthyroidism or ophthalmopathy (not recorded which).

This clonotype was seen repeatedly, ten times or more. The chain recombines TRBV15 with TRBJ1-2; D remains unclear. The V end was cut by 0 bases, the J end by 4 bases, with 12 bases between. Per the germline V gene, CDR1 is LNHNV and CDR2 is YYDKDF (reference sequence). The CDR3 has 15 amino acids. The CDR3 loop reads CATSRDHETRYGYTF. The CDR3 coding sequence is TGTGCCACCAGCAGAGATCACGAGACACGCTATGGCTACACCTTC. The variable domain in full, completed from reference TRBV15 and TRBJ1-2, reads DAMVIQNPRYQVTQFGKPVTLSCSQTLNHNVMYWYQQKSSQAPKLLFHYYDKDFNNEADTPDNFQSRRPNTSFCFLDIRSPGLGDTAMYLCATSRDHETRYGYTFGSGTRLTVV.

This clonotype was picked up a small number of times. The chain combines TRBV5-1 with TRBJ1-6, with D maybe TRBD1 (6 bases). V was pared by 1 base and J by 6 bases, with 14 bases between. Germline-derived CDR1 and CDR2 are SGHRS and YFSETQ. This CDR3 region has 16 residues. The CDR3 loop is CASSLYPTGSNSPLHF. CDR3 nucleotides: TGCGCCAGCAGCTTGTACCCGACAGGCTCTAATTCACCCCTCCACTTT.

V usage is TRBV6-1 and J usage is TRBJ1-1; D ambiguous. The CDR3 loop spans 13 amino acids. V was clipped by 5 bases and J by 4 bases, with 11 bases between them. Germline CDR1 is MNHNS and CDR2 is SASEGT. The CDR3 sequence: CASSYLDGTEAFF. The CDR3 region has the DNA TGTGCCAGCAGTTACCTTGACGGCACTGAAGCTTTCTTT.

Many counts were recorded for this clonotype. This chain joins TRBV10-2 and TRBJ1-2; D ambiguous. V shed 5 bases and J shed 3 bases, with 13 bases lying between them. The CDR3 contains 14 residues. Looked up from germline, CDR1 is WSHSY and CDR2 is SAAADI. In nucleotides, the CDR3 is TGCGCCAGCAGTATAAGGGCACGCGACTATGGCTACACCTTC. Translation: CASSIRARDYGYTF.

Many counts were recorded for this clonotype. V is TRBV7-8 and J is TRBJ1-4, with unresolved D. In germline, CDR1 is SGHVS, CDR2 FQNEAQ. This CDR3 is 16 amino acids long. The V gene lost 0 bases and the J gene lost 8 bases, with 16 bases spanning the gap. The DNA for the CDR3 is TGTGCCAGCAGCTTAGCGGCCGAACGGAGGGCCGAAAAACTGTTTTTT. This sequence encodes CASSLAAERRAEKLFF.

The genes are TRBV11-2 and TRBJ1-1; 7 bases align to TRBD1. The CDR3 sequence is 17 residues long. Per the germline V gene, CDR1 is SGHAT and CDR2 is FQNNGV. V dropped 5 bases and J dropped 0; count of bases not matched to a gene: 12. The DNA of the CDR3 is TGTGCCAGCAGCAAGCCGGGACAGAAACTTTTGAACACTGAAGCTTTCTTT. It codes for CASSKPGQKLLNTEAFF.

In this sample, this clonotype turned up many times. The CDR3 nucleotides read TGTGCCAGCAGCGTGGGGGGATCGGGCAGCTACGAGCAGTACTTC. The encoded protein is CASSVGGSGSYEQYF. The chain combines TRBV9 with TRBJ2-7, with D tentatively TRBD2 (6 bases). V lost 2 bases and J lost 3, with 15 bases in between. The CDR3 runs to 15 residues. Germline V gives CDR1 SGDLS, CDR2 YYNGEE.

At least ten counts were recorded for this clonotype. This sequence joins TRBV29-1 and TRBJ1-1; 7 bases fit TRBD1. V dropped 3 bases and J dropped 5; count of bases not matched to a gene: 3. The germline V gene encodes CDR1 SQVTM and CDR2 ANQGSEA. This CDR3 is 12 amino acids long. CDR3 protein: CSVETGRTEAFF. CDR3 coding DNA: TGCAGCGTTGAGACAGGGAGGACTGAAGCTTTCTTT. Full variable domain (missing parts from reference TRBV29-1 and TRBJ1-1): SAVISQKPSRDICQRGTSLTIQCQVDSQVTMMFWYRQQPGQSLTLIATANQGSEATYESGFVIDKFPISRPNLTFSTLTVSNMSPEDSSIYLCSVETGRTEAFFGQGTRLTVV.

J is TRBJ2-7 and V is TRBV7-9; 7 bases agree with TRBD1. Germline-derived CDR1 and CDR2 are SEHNR and FQNEAQ (reference sequence). The ends lost 5 bases at V and 3 bases at J; junction bases unmatched: 7. The CDR3 runs 14 residues. CDR3 sequence reads: CASSVGAGGYEQYF. The CDR3 DNA is TGTGCCAGCAGCGTAGGTGCAGGGGGCTACGAGCAGTACTTC. Variable domain in full (rest from reference TRBV7-9 and TRBJ2-7): DTGVSQNPRHKITKRGQNVTFRCDPISEHNRLYWYRQTLGQGPEFLTYFQNEAQLEKSRLLSDRFSAERPKGSFSTLEIQRTEQGDSAMYLCASSVGAGGYEQYFGPGTRLTVT.

V gene TRBV10-2 combines with J gene TRBJ2-7; TRBD2 aligns across 12 bases. V lost 11 bases and J lost 4; bases outside the gene matches: 6. CDR3 length: 13 amino acids. Germline assignment: CDR1 WSHSY and CDR2 SAAADI. The CDR3 region has the DNA TGCGCCGCCCGACTAGCGGGAGAGTACGAGCAGTACTTC. It yields the protein CAARLAGEYEQYF.

V gene TRBV7-8 combines with J gene TRBJ1-6, with D perhaps TRBD1 (6 bases). The germline V gene has CDR1 SGHVS and CDR2 FQNEAQ. The V and J ends lost 5 bases and 9 bases respectively, with 14 bases between them. The length of the CDR3 is 14 residues. CDR3: CASSTSGGPSPLHF. DNA for the CDR3: TGTGCCAGCAGCACCTCGGGGGGCCCTTCACCCCTCCACTTT.

There are a few counts of this clonotype. The gene calls are TRBV19 and TRBJ1-5; maybe TRBD1 (5 bases). This CDR3 has 16 residues. From germline, CDR1 is LNHDA and CDR2 SQIVND (reference sequence). Trimming took 3 bases from V and 0 from J, leaving 12 bases between them. As DNA, the CDR3 is TGTGCCAGTAGTATCGGGACCACTAATAGCAATCAGCCCCAGCATTTT. Amino acid sequence: CASSIGTTNSNQPQHF. Supplemented by reference TRBV19 and TRBJ1-5, the full variable domain reads DGGITQSPKYLFRKEGQNVTLSCEQNLNHDAMYWYRQDPGQGLRLIYYSQIVNDFQKGDIAEGYSVSREKKESFPLTVTSAQKNPTAFYLCASSIGTTNSNQPQHFGDGTRLSIL.

This clonotype was seen repeatedly, ten times or more. The chain joins TRBV29-1 to TRBJ2-5; D is ambiguous. The CDR3 spans 13 residues. In germline, CDR1 is SQVTM, CDR2 ANQGSEA. V lost 2 bases to trimming and J lost 2 bases, with 9 bases between them. The CDR3 region has the DNA TGCAGCGTTGAACTCCGGTTACAAGAGACCCAGTACTTC. Protein: CSVELRLQETQYF.

There are a few counts of this clonotype. V usage is TRBV12-3 or TRBV12-4 and J usage is TRBJ1-4, with a tentative D call TRBD1 (5 bases). The CDR3 has 14 residues. Trimming removed 7 bases from V and 7 bases from J, with 16 bases in between. The CDR3 protein is CASTLDLGGEKLFF. The CDR3 coding sequence is TGTGCCAGCACCCTGGACCTGGGGGGTGAAAAACTGTTTTTT.

Regarding this clonotype: With a much larger clone just one base away, this may be a read error. V gene TRBV10-3 combines with J gene TRBJ1-4; D is perhaps TRBD1 (5 bases). The CDR3 consists of 14 residues. V shed 10 bases and J shed 6 bases, with 18 bases lying between them. CDR1 is ENHRY and CDR2 is SYGVKD in the germline V gene. CDR3 nucleotide sequence: TGTGCCAGCAGGGAGTCGGGGCAGGATGAAAAACTGTTTTTT. Its protein product is CASRESGQDEKLFF.

The count of this clonotype is one. The gene calls are TRBV29-1 and TRBJ1-6; unclear D gene. CDR3 size: 14 residues. Germline CDR1 is SQVTM and CDR2 is ANQGSEA. V gave up 4 bases and J gave up 6 bases, with 13 bases separating them. CDR3: CSVVLAGGNSPLHF. The CDR3 DNA follows: TGCAGCGTTGTACTAGCGGGAGGTAATTCACCCCTCCACTTT. Based on the CDR3 plus reference TRBV29-1 and TRBJ1-6, the full variable domain is SAVISQKPSRDICQRGTSLTIQCQVDSQVTMMFWYRQQPGQSLTLIATANQGSEATYESGFVIDKFPISRPNLTFSTLTVSNMSPEDSSIYLCSVVLAGGNSPLHFGNGTRLTVT.

In its sample, this clonotype was seen many times. The V gene is TRBV5-8, the J gene TRBJ2-5; 10 nucleotides align to TRBD2. Germline lookup yields CDR1 SGHTS and CDR2 YDEGEE. The CDR3 is 14 amino acids. V shed 3 bases, J shed 4 bases, and the junction held 3 bases outside the gene matches. The DNA for the CDR3 is TGTGCCAGCAGCTCGGGACTAGCGCGAGAGACCCAGTACTTC. It encodes CASSSGLARETQYF.

This clonotype was recorded only once. The chain is built from TRBV6-5 and TRBJ2-5; D uncertain. This CDR3 is built from 13 residues. The V gene lost 7 bases and the J gene lost 4 bases, with 13 bases spanning the gap. The V gene's germline CDR1 is MNHEY and CDR2 SVGAGI. The CDR3 DNA reads as TGTGCCAGCATTGCCCTTATCGCAGAGACCCAGTACTTC. Protein: CASIALIAETQYF.

The gene calls are TRBV7-2 and TRBJ1-5; D not resolved. The CDR3 runs to 16 residues. Deletions cut 2 bases from V and 3 bases from J, with 14 bases between. Germline V gene lookup returns CDR1 SGHTA and CDR2 FQGNSA. The CDR3 bases are TGTGCCAGCAGCTTATGGGGAGACAATAACAATCAGCCCCAGCATTTT. Protein: CASSLWGDNNNQPQHF.

This clonotype appeared many times. The chain has TRBV7-2 and TRBJ1-4; D not certain. Trimming took 2 bases from V and 12 from J, leaving 10 bases between them. Germline lookup yields CDR1 SGHTA and CDR2 FQGNSA. This CDR3 has 12 residues. CDR3 coding DNA: TGTGCCAGCAGCTTACTTGGCGAGGAACTGTTTTTT. It translates to CASSLLGEELFF.

This chain links TRBV6-6 with TRBJ1-1, with a weak D call TRBD1 (6 bases). The V and J ends lost 6 bases and 4 bases respectively, with 12 bases between them. Germline V gene lookup returns CDR1 MNHNY and CDR2 SVGAGI (reference sequence). The CDR3 totals 13 residues. The CDR3 DNA reads TGTGCCAGCAGACAGGGTTTGGCCACTGAAGCTTTCTTT. As protein: CASRQGLATEAFF.

The chain carries TRBV19 and TRBJ2-7; 7 bases align to TRBD2. The CDR3 runs to 15 residues. V lost 3 bases, J lost 2 bases, and 7 bases stayed unmatched. Germline V gene data show CDR1 as LNHDA and CDR2 as SQIVND (reference sequence). The CDR3 DNA reads as TGTGCCAGTAGTATCGACGGTGGGACTACCTACGAGCAGTACTTC. Translating gives CASSIDGGTTYEQYF.

The table lists this clonotype with a few counts. The chain couples TRBV10-3 to TRBJ1-1, with D perhaps TRBD1 (5 bases). The germline V and J ends were trimmed by 11 bases and 5 bases, with 24 bases remaining between them. Germline loops: CDR1 ENHRY, CDR2 SYGVKD. The CDR3 totals 15 residues. This chain's CDR3 is CASCGVPGGGTEAFF. For the CDR3, the DNA is TGTGCCTCGTGCGGGGTCCCTGGTGGGGGGACTGAAGCTTTCTTT.

For the CDR3, the DNA is TGTGCCAGCAGCCAAGCCAGGGGGCTAGAGACCCAGTACTTC. Its translation: CASSQARGLETQYF. The chain has TRBV7-2 and TRBJ2-5; 8 positions match TRBD1. The V segment lost 5 bases and the J segment 4 bases; nucleotides outside the gene matches: 6. CDR3 length: 14 amino acids. Germline lookup yields CDR1 SGHTA and CDR2 FQGNSA.

V and J are TRBV2 and TRBJ1-4; D perhaps matches TRBD1 (6 bases). This CDR3 spans 15 amino acids. V lost 8 bases and J 7 bases, leaving 20 bases between the germline ends. Germline CDR1 and CDR2: SNHLY and FYNNEI. The DNA for the CDR3 is TGTGCCAGCCGTTTCTGGGGGGCAGGATCTGAAAAACTGTTTTTT. Translating gives CASRFWGAGSEKLFF.

The chain combines TRBV7-8 with TRBJ1-3; D perhaps matches TRBD1 (6 bases). Germline CDR1 and CDR2: SGHVS and FQNEAQ. Trimming shortened V by 1 base and J by 4 bases, and 11 bases separated the two germline ends. The CDR3 extends over 15 amino acids. In DNA, the CDR3 is TGTGCCAGCAGCTTAGGTCGGGGGCAAGGAAACACCATATATTTT. Translated: CASSLGRGQGNTIYF.

This clonotype was observed a few times. CDR3 residues: CASRVLDRVGSYEQYF. The CDR3 region has the DNA TGTGCCAGCAGGGTACTGGACAGGGTGGGCTCCTACGAGCAGTACTTC. The chain links TRBV7-9 to TRBJ2-7, with 8 bases identical to TRBD1. The CDR3 runs to 16 residues. Looked up from germline, CDR1 is SEHNR and CDR2 is FQNEAQ (reference sequence). The V gene end was trimmed by 6 bases and the J gene end by 0 bases; junction bases not matched to a gene: 10. The entire variable domain, with the rest obtained from reference TRBV7-9 and TRBJ2-7, is as follows: DTGVSQNPRHKITKRGQNVTFRCDPISEHNRLYWYRQTLGQGPEFLTYFQNEAQLEKSRLLSDRFSAERPKGSFSTLEIQRTEQGDSAMYLCASRVLDRVGSYEQYFGPGTRLTVT.

This clonotype showed up just a few times. The genes are TRBV6-5 and TRBJ1-2; D is undetermined. The CDR3 has 14 residues. Germline-derived CDR1 and CDR2 are MNHEY and SVGAGI. The V and J ends lost 0 bases and 2 bases respectively, with 7 bases between them. CDR3 in amino acids: CASSYSQRNYGYTF. CDR3 coding DNA: TGTGCCAGCAGTTACTCACAGCGGAACTATGGCTACACCTTC.

This clonotype has just a few counts. The gene calls are TRBV6-5 and TRBJ1-2, with a possible D match to TRBD1 (6 bases). This CDR3 comprises 15 residues. Deletions cut 4 bases from V and 6 bases from J, with 18 bases between. Germline CDR1 MNHEY, CDR2 SVGAGI. The CDR3 is CASSSQTGAINGYTF. The CDR3 DNA reads as TGTGCCAGCAGTTCGCAGACAGGAGCAATTAATGGCTACACCTTC.

Remarks on this clonotype: One end of the junction fails to match germline, which may point to a read error. The CDR3 sequence: CASSFGRVGDQPRHF. The CDR3 DNA reads as TGTGCCAGCAGTTTCGGCAGGGTAGGGGATCAGCCCCGGCATTTT. The genes are TRBV6-5 and TRBJ1-5; weak D call: TRBD1 (5 bases). Germline assignment: CDR1 MNHEY and CDR2 SVGAGI. This CDR3 comprises 15 residues.